This record concerns one T cell receptor beta chain sequence. Antigen: not known. These data come from a study of shared clonotypes between healthy human individuals. On the study more broadly: Samples came from a couple of female and a few male donors aged 18 to 49.

CDR3 length: 14 residues. Trimming cost V 4 bases and J 9 bases, with 20 bases left between them. Germline-derived CDR1 and CDR2 are SGHRS and YFSETQ. Regarding the study as a whole: Collection of samples was limited to blood; tissue repertoires likely differ.

TCRdb keeps only in-frame clones here, not all; method: immunoSEQ multiplex PCR. The table records some 530,000 clones, 81% of them present only once. The source material was PBMCs. V gene TRBV5-1 combines with J gene TRBJ2-7; TRBD1 might be the D (6 bases). The origin of this receptor is a middle-aged woman in good health. Some clones in this sample may be carry-over from other donors' samples. CDR3 sequence reads: CASSAGQGSFGQYF. As DNA, the CDR3 is TGCGCCAGCAGCGCAGGCCAGGGGTCGTTTGGGCAGTACTTC.